Below, 24 T cell receptor beta chains from the same sample are listed, as sequenced in a study of neoadjuvant anti-PD-1 for oral cavity cancer. Method: immunoSEQ multiplex PCR; TCRdb's copy keeps in-frame clones and lacks some. The repertoire holds tens of thousands of clones, 65% to 80% seen once, with around 4.8% in the top ten. Time point defined: after neoadjuvant nivolumab, at surgical resection. The material was PBMCs, obtained after nivolumab (anti-PD-1) treatment. Receptor source: a person between 40 and 79 years old with oral cavity squamous cell carcinoma.

The chain employs TRBV27 and TRBJ1-2; 9 bases line up with TRBD1. Looked up from germline, CDR1 is MNHEY and CDR2 is SMNVEV (reference sequence). V shed 5 bases, J shed 3 bases, and the junction held 7 bases outside the gene matches. The CDR3 extends over 15 amino acids. The CDR3 coding sequence is TGTGCCAGCAGTACAACACAGGGGGCCTACTATGGCTACACCTTC. Its translation: CASSTTQGAYYGYTF.

The rearrangement links TRBV10-3 to TRBJ1-1; D might be TRBD1 (5 bases). Trimming removed 0 bases from V and 10 bases from J, with 21 bases in between. The CDR3 has 16 residues. The V gene's germline CDR1 is ENHRY and CDR2 SYGVKD. The CDR3 loop reads CAISESGQAAERGAFF. The DNA for the CDR3 is TGTGCCATCAGTGAGTCAGGGCAGGCGGCGGAAAGGGGAGCTTTCTTT.

V usage is TRBV9 and J usage is TRBJ1-1; tentative D call: TRBD1 (6 bases). Per germline, CDR1 SGDLS and CDR2 YYNGEE. CDR3 size: 12 residues. The germline V and J ends were trimmed by 4 bases and 11 bases, with 15 bases remaining between them. The DNA of the CDR3 is TGTGCCAGCAGCCCGAGACAGGCCCGCGCTTTCTTT. Translation gives CASSPRQARAFF.

This clone was seen only once. CDR3 coding DNA: TGTGCCAGCAGCTTAGCGGGGGGAGGGCCAATTCGCGCTTTCTTT. This gives the protein CASSLAGGGPIRAFF. The chain couples TRBV7-8 to TRBJ1-1; D perhaps matches TRBD1 (5 bases). Looked up from germline, CDR1 is SGHVS and CDR2 is FQNEAQ. V dropped 0 bases and J dropped 11 bases, with 19 bases sitting between them. CDR3 length: 15 residues.

This clone was observed a few times. This chain uses TRBV11-2 with TRBJ1-1; 7 bases line up with TRBD1. The CDR3 has 13 amino acids. V dropped 5 bases and J dropped 2; count of bases not matched to a gene: 2. From germline, CDR1 is SGHAT and CDR2 FQNNGV. The CDR3 DNA follows: TGTGCCAGCAGCCGACAGGGAAACACTGAAGCTTTCTTT. Its protein product is CASSRQGNTEAFF.

V is TRBV5-1 and J is TRBJ1-4; D is unresolved. CDR1 is SGHRS and CDR2 is YFSETQ in the germline V gene. The CDR3 runs 15 residues. Trimming removed 5 bases from V and 8 bases from J, with 19 bases in between. As DNA, the CDR3 is TGCGCCAGCAGTTCAACGGGAAGAAGAGAGGAAAAACTGTTTTTT. As protein: CASSSTGRREEKLFF.

The CDR3 sequence is CASRDRGRSGNTIYF. In nucleotides, the CDR3 is TGTGCCAGCCGCGATCGGGGGAGATCTGGAAACACCATATATTTT. The chain links TRBV7-2 to TRBJ1-3; weak D call: TRBD1 (5 bases). The germline V gene encodes CDR1 SGHTA and CDR2 FQGNSA. Trimming took off 8 bases at V and 1 base at J, with 15 bases between the two ends. This CDR3 comprises 15 residues.

This clone was found once. The V call is TRBV5-1, the J call TRBJ1-3, with 7 bases identical to TRBD1. Trimming removed 7 bases from V and 1 base from J; junction bases left unmatched: 8. This CDR3 is built from 15 residues. Per germline, CDR1 SGHRS and CDR2 YFSETQ. CDR3 residues: CASAQGTSSGNTIYF. The DNA of the CDR3 is TGCGCCAGCGCACAGGGGACCTCATCTGGAAACACCATATATTTT.

The genes are TRBV11-2 and TRBJ1-4, with 8 positions matching TRBD1. CDR1 is SGHAT, CDR2 FQNNGV, per germline. This CDR3 comprises 12 residues. The V segment lost 6 bases and the J segment 8 bases; nucleotides outside the gene matches: 2. Written as DNA, the CDR3 is TGTGCCAGCAGGACAGGGGCCGAAAAACTGTTTTTT. Translated, it gives CASRTGAEKLFF.

The rearrangement uses TRBV7-2 and TRBJ2-5; 7 bases line up with TRBD2. The CDR3 is 14 amino acids. CDR1 is SGHTA, CDR2 FQGNSA, per germline. Trimming cost V 2 bases and J 4 bases; bases outside gene matches: 4. The CDR3 DNA follows: TGTGCCAGCAGCTTAAGCGGGGCCGGAGAGACCCAGTACTTC. Translating it yields CASSLSGAGETQYF. Together with reference TRBV7-2 and TRBJ2-5, the CDR3 gives the full variable domain: GAGVSQSPSNKVTEKGKDVELRCDPISGHTALYWYRQSLGQGLEFLIYFQGNSAPDKSGLPSDRFSAERTGGSVSTLTIQRTQQEDSAVYLCASSLSGAGETQYFGPGTRLLVL.

This chain links TRBV5-1 with TRBJ2-5; D tentatively fits TRBD1 or TRBD2 (5 bases each). Germline CDR1 is SGHRS and CDR2 is YFSETQ. The CDR3 is made up of 14 amino acids. The V gene lost 5 bases and the J gene lost 5 bases, with 16 bases spanning the gap. The CDR3 region has the DNA TGCGCCAGCAGTGCGAACGGGGCAAGGGAGACCCAGTACTTC. This codes for CASSANGARETQYF.

This clone appeared a single time. An end of the junction differs from the germline gene, which may be a read error. This sequence joins TRBV7-9 and TRBJ1-1, with TRBD1 matching 7 bases. The CDR3 loop spans 14 amino acids. Germline lookup yields CDR1 SEHNR and CDR2 FQNEAQ (reference sequence). This chain's CDR3 is CASRFSGGDTEAFF. In nucleotides, the CDR3 is TGTGCCAGCCGCTTCTCAGGGGGTGACACTGAAGCTTTCTTT.

The rearrangement uses TRBV9 and TRBJ1-6; 7 bases agree with TRBD1. The CDR3 loop spans 12 amino acids. Germline V gene data show CDR1 as SGDLS and CDR2 as YYNGEE. V lost 0 bases, J lost 14 bases, and 2 bases stayed unmatched. CDR3 bases: TGTGCCAGCAGCGTAGTCGGACAGGCCCTCCACTTT. Its translation is CASSVVGQALHF.

The CDR3 protein is CASSQDYYSNQPQHF. In DNA form, the CDR3 reads TGTGCCAGCAGCCAAGATTACTATAGCAATCAGCCCCAGCATTTT. The chain links TRBV4-2 to TRBJ1-5; no clear D gene. The germline CDR1 and CDR2 sequences are LGHNA and YNFKEQ. The length of the CDR3 is 15 residues. Trimming stripped 0 bases from V and 0 bases from J, with 6 bases between.

The chain is built from TRBV28 and TRBJ1-2, with D unclear. The germline V and J ends were trimmed by 5 bases and 3 bases, with 22 bases remaining between them. The V gene's germline CDR1 is MDHEN and CDR2 SYDVKM. The CDR3 contains 17 residues. The CDR3 DNA reads TGTGCCAGCAGTGAGGCGGGCGCACTCATACGCGACTATGGCTACACCTTC. Its protein is CASSEAGALIRDYGYTF.

The chain links TRBV5-1 to TRBJ1-1; 7 bases agree with TRBD1. The CDR3 length is 14 residues. Germline V gives CDR1 SGHRS, CDR2 YFSETQ. V lost 3 bases and J lost 5; bases outside the gene matches: 7. The CDR3 nucleotides read TGCGCCAGCAGCTCTTATCCAGGGGGGACTGAAGCTTTCTTT. This translates into CASSSYPGGTEAFF.

The chain carries TRBV6-5 and TRBJ2-7, with a possible D match to TRBD2 (6 bases). Germline V gene data show CDR1 as MNHEY and CDR2 as SVGAGI. The CDR3 has 14 amino acids. V lost 6 bases and J 6 bases, leaving 18 bases between the germline ends. CDR3 amino acids: CASRAGQEGAEQYF. The CDR3 region has the DNA TGTGCCAGCAGGGCGGGGCAGGAAGGAGCCGAGCAGTACTTC.

This clone was picked up a small number of times. This chain links TRBV19 with TRBJ1-1; no clear D. V lost 7 bases and J lost 0, with 21 bases in between. The CDR3 length is 17 residues. Germline values: CDR1 LNHDA, CDR2 SQIVND (reference sequence). The CDR3 sequence: CASTSSRGHNLNTEAFF. As DNA, the CDR3 is TGTGCCAGTACCTCCTCGCGAGGGCACAACTTGAACACTGAAGCTTTCTTT.

The chain employs TRBV9 and TRBJ2-1, with 10 nucleotides matching TRBD2. Losses at the gene ends were 6 bases for V and 4 bases for J; bases not matched to a gene: 7. From germline, CDR1 is SGDLS and CDR2 YYNGEE. The CDR3 length is 15 residues. CDR3 nucleotide sequence: TGTGCCAGCACTCCCGGGACTAGCGTGTACAATGAGCAGTTCTTC. Its translation: CASTPGTSVYNEQFF.

This chain joins TRBV19 and TRBJ1-5; D remains ambiguous. The CDR3 spans 15 residues. Looked up from germline, CDR1 is LNHDA and CDR2 is SQIVND (reference sequence). Deletions cut 6 bases from V and 2 bases from J, with 14 bases between. CDR3: CASSLGQAGNQPQHF. The CDR3 DNA follows: TGTGCCAGTAGCCTTGGGCAGGCGGGCAATCAGCCCCAGCATTTT.

Comments on this clone: The same CDR3 can be traced to other DNA sequences in this sample. The V call is TRBV9, the J call TRBJ2-1; no clear D. The CDR3 has 15 amino acids. The V and J ends lost 2 bases and 0 bases respectively, with 9 bases between them. CDR1 is SGDLS and CDR2 is YYNGEE in the germline V gene. The CDR3 region has the DNA TGTGCCAGCAGCGTCGCCGATAGCTCCTACAATGAGCAGTTCTTC. It translates to CASSVADSSYNEQFF.

This rearrangement joins TRBV6-6 to TRBJ2-7; D not resolved. V lost 5 bases, J lost 3 bases, and 8 bases lay in between. This CDR3 region has 12 residues. Germline V gives CDR1 MNHNY, CDR2 SVGAGI (reference sequence). CDR3 in amino acids: CASSQDNYEQYF. The CDR3 DNA is TGTGCCAGCAGTCAGGATAACTACGAGCAGTACTTC.

The chain joins TRBV7-8 to TRBJ2-7, with D perhaps assigned TRBD1 or TRBD2 (6 bases each). Germline V CDR1 and CDR2: SGHVS, FQNEAQ. The CDR3 is 13 amino acids. V lost 11 bases to trimming and J lost 5 bases, with 19 bases between them. DNA of the CDR3: TGTGCCGTTCTGGGGGGACAACTACACGAGCAGTACTTC. This gives the protein CAVLGGQLHEQYF. The complete variable domain, with remaining parts taken from reference TRBV7-8 and TRBJ2-7, reads GAGVSQSPRYKVAKRGQDVALRCDPISGHVSLFWYQQALGQGPEFLTYFQNEAQLDKSGLPSDRFFAERPEGSVSTLKIQRTQQEDSAVYLCAVLGGQLHEQYFGPGTRLTVT.

The rearrangement joins TRBV28 to TRBJ1-2; 8 positions agree with TRBD1. Germline V CDR1 and CDR2: MDHEN, SYDVKM. The CDR3 spans 17 residues. Trimming took 3 bases from V and 5 from J; bases not matched to a gene: 14. The CDR3 spells CASSLFGDRSFGYGYTF. The CDR3 bases are TGTGCCAGCAGTTTGTTTGGGGACAGGTCCTTCGGATATGGCTACACCTTC.